The T cell receptor beta chain described here comes from a study of control samples from healthy donors and cancer patients. TCRdb's table, derived via immunoSEQ multiplex PCR, lists solely in-frame clones and lacks some. The repertoire holds approximately 90,000 clones, with more than 75% as singletons. The CDR3 runs 14 residues. The germline V gene encodes CDR1 LNHNV and CDR2 YYDKDF (reference sequence). Trimming pared 1 base from V and 5 bases from J, leaving 9 bases between. The sequence came from a woman aged 40 to 49 in good health. The chain is built from TRBV15 and TRBJ1-5, with D possibly being TRBD1 (5 bases). The sequencing sample was made of blood. In DNA, the CDR3 is TGTGCCACCAGCAGAGGTCGGGGGGATCAGCCCCAGCATTTT. The encoded protein is CATSRGRGDQPQHF.